The 27 T cell receptor beta chains below come from one sample, sequenced in a study of shared clonotypes between healthy human individuals. Sequencing was performed with immunoSEQ multiplex PCR; in TCRdb, only in-frame clones are kept and a portion is missing. In the table there are under 2,000,000 clones, about 95% of which are singletons. Selected positively for CCR7 and CD45RO-negative, naive CD8 cells excluded terminally differentiated effector memory CD45RA+ cells. The sequencing input was naive CD8+ T cells sorted from blood. Source of these receptors: a man aged 18 to 30 in good health.

This chain connects TRBV7-9 to TRBJ2-2; 8 nucleotides align to TRBD2. This CDR3 contains 17 residues. Germline V CDR1 and CDR2: SEHNR, FQNEAQ (reference sequence). J was trimmed by 5 bases and V by 0 bases; bases with no gene match: 8. The chain's CDR3 is CASSLASGGPWTGELFF. The CDR3 DNA reads as TGTGCCAGCAGCTTAGCCTCGGGAGGGCCCTGGACCGGGGAGCTGTTTTTT.

The chain couples TRBV9 to TRBJ2-1; D may be TRBD2 (6 bases). CDR1 SGDLS and CDR2 YYNGEE come from the germline V gene. There are 16 residues in the CDR3. The V and J ends lost 4 bases and 0 bases respectively, with 14 bases between them. CDR3 sequence: CASSLSGLSSYNEQFF. In DNA form, the CDR3 reads TGTGCCAGCAGCTTGAGCGGGCTAAGCTCCTACAATGAGCAGTTCTTC.

The chain combines TRBV28 with TRBJ2-1, with D perhaps matching TRBD1 or TRBD2 (6 bases each). This CDR3 spans 15 amino acids. Germline-derived CDR1 and CDR2 are MDHEN and SYDVKM. The V end lost 6 bases, the J end lost 7 bases, and 19 bases lay between the germline ends. Here the CDR3 reads CASRGLGGWLNEQFF. The CDR3 bases are TGTGCCAGCAGGGGATTGGGGGGCTGGTTGAATGAGCAGTTCTTC.

This chain uses TRBV5-6 with TRBJ1-1; D not certain. The length of the CDR3 is 13 residues. Germline assignment: CDR1 SGHDT and CDR2 YYEEEE. With 0 bases removed from V and 4 bases from J, the gap between germline ends came to 7 bases. The CDR3 region is CASSLGDGTEAFF. The CDR3 DNA follows: TGTGCCAGCAGCTTGGGGGATGGCACTGAAGCTTTCTTT.

The chain employs TRBV4-1 and TRBJ2-3; 12 bases map to TRBD2. Germline trimming cut 4 bases from V and 2 bases from J; bases unmatched to any gene: 7. Germline values: CDR1 MGHRA, CDR2 YSYEKL. This CDR3 region has 17 residues. CDR3 DNA: TGCGCCAGCAGCCTAGAGCGGACTAGCGGGGACACAGATACGCAGTATTTT. Encoded protein: CASSLERTSGDTDTQYF.

The chain has TRBV15 and TRBJ1-2; D unresolved. There are 13 residues in the CDR3. V lost 6 bases, J lost 1 base, and 9 bases lay in between. Per the germline V gene, CDR1 is LNHNV and CDR2 is YYDKDF (reference sequence). CDR3 nucleotides: TGTGCCACCAGGGAAGGCGTTAACTATGGCTACACCTTC. It encodes CATREGVNYGYTF.

The rearrangement uses TRBV27 and TRBJ1-3; D possibly corresponds to TRBD1 (5 bases). This CDR3 region has 16 residues. Trimming took 5 bases from V and 4 from J, leaving 18 bases between them. Germline V lookup: CDR1 MNHEY, CDR2 SMNVEV (reference sequence). CDR3 coding DNA: TGTGCCAGCAGTCCCCTTGGGACGCCCGTCGGAAACACCATATATTTT. Translating gives CASSPLGTPVGNTIYF.

Concerning this clone itself: Different DNA sequences within this sample yield the same CDR3. V is TRBV9 and J is TRBJ2-7; D is unresolved. This CDR3 comprises 14 residues. Germline CDR1 SGDLS, CDR2 YYNGEE. V dropped 0 bases and J dropped 2 bases, with 9 bases sitting between them. CDR3 region: CASSVDDGAYEQYF. CDR3 DNA sequence: TGTGCCAGCAGCGTAGATGATGGAGCCTACGAGCAGTACTTC. Variable domain in full (rest from reference TRBV9 and TRBJ2-7): DSGVTQTPKHLITATGQRVTLRCSPRSGDLSVYWYQQSLDQGLQFLIQYYNGEERAKGNILERFSAQQFPDLHSELNLSSLELGDSALYFCASSVDDGAYEQYFGPGTRLTVT.

The chain links TRBV6-1 to TRBJ1-2; D not resolved. CDR1 and CDR2 from the germline V gene are MNHNS and SASEGT. This CDR3 comprises 17 residues. V dropped 0 bases and J dropped 6 bases, with 20 bases sitting between them. CDR3 coding DNA: TGTGCCAGCAGTGAAGCGCTTCTGTGGGAGGTGGACGATGGCTACACCTTC. Encoded protein: CASSEALLWEVDDGYTF.

J is TRBJ2-7 and V is TRBV5-6, with 7 bases fitting TRBD1. With 3 bases clipped from V and 6 bases from J, the junction kept 6 bases outside the gene matches. From germline, CDR1 is SGHDT and CDR2 YYEEEE. The CDR3 contains 13 residues. CDR3 sequence (DNA): TGTGCCAGCAGCTACACGAACAGGGGCGAGCAGTACTTC. Translation: CASSYTNRGEQYF.

This clone was found once. Other DNA sequences of this sample code for an identical CDR3. V is TRBV5-4 and J is TRBJ2-7, with unresolved D. The CDR3 has 11 amino acids. Germline CDR1 and CDR2: SGHNT and YYREEE (reference sequence). V was pared by 0 bases and J by 7 bases, with 5 bases between. CDR3 in DNA: TGTGCCAGCAGCTTGGGTGGAGAGCAGTACTTC. This translates into CASSLGGEQYF.

The rearrangement uses TRBV4-3 and TRBJ2-1, with unresolved D. V lost 3 bases to trimming and J lost 9 bases, with 12 bases between them. This CDR3 is built from 13 residues. Germline CDR1 is LGHNA and CDR2 is YSLEER. CDR3 sequence: CASSHTTIGEQFF. The CDR3, as DNA: TGCGCCAGCAGCCACACGACAATCGGTGAGCAGTTCTTC.

The chain couples TRBV30 to TRBJ2-7; 9 nucleotides align to TRBD1. The CDR3 length is 13 residues. CDR1 and CDR2 (germline): GTSNPN, SVGIG (reference sequence). The ends lost 1 base at V and 6 bases at J; junction bases unmatched: 4. This CDR3 reads CAWSGTGAAEQYF. The CDR3 nucleotides read TGTGCCTGGAGTGGGACAGGGGCAGCCGAGCAGTACTTC.

This clone came up once. A much larger clone lies one base from this, so it may be a read error. Other DNA sequences of this sample code for an identical CDR3. V and J are TRBV11-2 and TRBJ1-1; D gene unclear. Trimming took off 4 bases at V and 3 bases at J, with 6 bases between the two ends. This CDR3 has 12 amino acids. CDR1 is SGHAT, CDR2 FQNNGV, per germline. CDR3 nucleotide sequence: TGTGCCAGCAGCTATGGGGACACTGAAGCTTTCTTT. This sequence encodes CASSYGDTEAFF.

This chain links TRBV7-3 with TRBJ2-5, with TRBD2 identical over 10 bases. Germline V lookup: CDR1 SGHTA, CDR2 FQGTGA. The CDR3 has 15 residues. V gave up 4 bases and J gave up 1 base; unmatched junction bases: 3. The CDR3 bases are TGTGCCAGCAGCTCCCTAGCGGGGGCCCAAGAGACCCAGTACTTC. Residues: CASSSLAGAQETQYF.

The V gene is TRBV19, the J gene TRBJ2-7, with D perhaps matching TRBD2 (6 bases). V was clipped by 4 bases and J by 5 bases, with 15 bases between them. Germline CDR1 is LNHDA and CDR2 is SQIVND (reference sequence). The CDR3 totals 14 residues. CDR3 coding DNA: TGTGCCAGTAGTAGGACGGGACTCGACGACGAGCAGTACTTC. Residues: CASSRTGLDDEQYF.

The CDR3 sequence: CASSDTENTEAFF. DNA of the CDR3: TGTGCCAGCAGTGACACAGAGAACACTGAAGCTTTCTTT. The chain couples TRBV2 to TRBJ1-1, with D uncertain. CDR1 is SNHLY and CDR2 is FYNNEI in the germline V gene. The CDR3 has 13 amino acids. Trimming shortened V by 3 bases and J by 1 base, and 6 bases separated the two germline ends.

This chain joins TRBV6-1 and TRBJ1-3; D ambiguous. The CDR3 loop spans 14 amino acids. Trimming took 6 bases from V and 0 from J, leaving 9 bases between them. CDR1 is MNHNS and CDR2 is SASEGT in the germline V gene. The CDR3 spells CASRRTGSGNTIYF. CDR3 bases: TGTGCCAGCAGAAGGACTGGCTCTGGAAACACCATATATTTT.

The CDR3 loop is CASSIGGGQTEAFF. For the CDR3, the DNA is TGTGCCAGTAGTATAGGAGGGGGGCAGACTGAAGCTTTCTTT. The gene calls are TRBV19 and TRBJ1-1; possibly TRBD1 for D (6 bases). V was pared by 1 base and J by 5 bases, with 11 bases between. The germline V gene encodes CDR1 LNHDA and CDR2 SQIVND (reference sequence). This CDR3 is built from 14 residues.

This clone was counted between two and nine times. The chain carries TRBV19 and TRBJ2-7, with TRBD2 matching 7 bases. V was pared by 11 bases and J by 4 bases, with 14 bases of the junction left unmatched. Per the germline V gene, CDR1 is LNHDA and CDR2 is SQIVND (reference sequence). This CDR3 spans 14 amino acids. Here the CDR3 reads CACAVGGSGYEQYF. CDR3 nucleotide sequence: TGTGCCTGTGCGGTGGGCGGGAGTGGATACGAGCAGTACTTC. Full variable domain (rest looked up from reference TRBV19 and TRBJ2-7): DGGITQSPKYLFRKEGQNVTLSCEQNLNHDAMYWYRQDPGQGLRLIYYSQIVNDFQKGDIAEGYSVSREKKESFPLTVTSAQKNPTAFYLCACAVGGSGYEQYFGPGTRLTVT.

This chain uses TRBV28 with TRBJ2-5, with D tentatively TRBD2 (6 bases). The CDR3 has 13 amino acids. The V and J ends lost 2 bases and 5 bases respectively, with 9 bases between them. Germline-derived CDR1 and CDR2 are MDHEN and SYDVKM. The CDR3 DNA follows: TGTGCCAGCAGTTTAGGAGGGTGGGAGACCCAGTACTTC. Translated, it gives CASSLGGWETQYF.

V and J are TRBV2 and TRBJ2-1, with 8 bases that match TRBD1. Trimming removed 0 bases from V and 3 bases from J; junction bases left unmatched: 10. The CDR3 runs to 18 residues. Looked up from germline, CDR1 is SNHLY and CDR2 is FYNNEI. The CDR3 bases are TGTGCCAGCAGTGAAGCGAGAAAGGGACAGGCCCACTACAATGAGCAGTTCTTC. Protein sequence: CASSEARKGQAHYNEQFF. Based on the CDR3 plus reference TRBV2 and TRBJ2-1, the full variable domain is EPEVTQTPSHQVTQMGQEVILRCVPISNHLYFYWYRQILGQKVEFLVSFYNNEISEKSEIFDDQFSVERPDGSNFTLKIRSTKLEDSAMYFCASSEARKGQAHYNEQFFGPGTRLTVL.

J is TRBJ2-5 and V is TRBV7-9; perhaps TRBD1 as D (5 bases). Trimming pared 5 bases from V and 2 bases from J, leaving 9 bases between. This CDR3 comprises 13 residues. CDR1 is SEHNR and CDR2 is FQNEAQ in the germline V gene (reference sequence). Here the CDR3 reads CASSQTEQETQYF. CDR3 DNA: TGTGCCAGCAGCCAGACAGAGCAAGAGACCCAGTACTTC. The full variable domain, in which reference TRBV7-9 and TRBJ2-5 provide the parts outside the CDR3, is DTGVSQNPRHKITKRGQNVTFRCDPISEHNRLYWYRQTLGQGPEFLTYFQNEAQLEKSRLLSDRFSAERPKGSFSTLEIQRTEQGDSAMYLCASSQTEQETQYFGPGTRLLVL.

The V gene is TRBV18, the J gene TRBJ2-1; tentatively, D is TRBD1 or TRBD2 (5 bases each). Trimming pared 3 bases from V and 2 bases from J, leaving 14 bases between. CDR3 length equals 16 residues. Germline CDR1 is KGHSH and CDR2 is LQKENI. CDR3 sequence reads: CASSPGEKGPYNEQFF. The CDR3, as DNA: TGTGCCAGCTCACCGGGGGAAAAGGGACCCTACAATGAGCAGTTCTTC.

This clone appeared once. The rearrangement links TRBV5-4 to TRBJ1-2; TRBD1 matches at 12 bases. This CDR3 contains 15 residues. Germline assignment: CDR1 SGHNT and CDR2 YYREEE (reference sequence). V lost 7 bases, J lost 6 bases, and 10 bases stayed unmatched. CDR3 sequence: CASHEGTGGGNGYTF. In DNA, the CDR3 is TGTGCCAGCCACGAGGGGACAGGGGGCGGTAATGGCTACACCTTC.

This chain uses TRBV13 with TRBJ2-7, with 8 bases fitting TRBD2. CDR1 PRHDT and CDR2 FYEKMQ come from the germline V gene (reference sequence). With 4 bases clipped from V and 1 base from J, the junction kept 9 bases outside the gene matches. The CDR3 spans 16 residues. CDR3 bases: TGTGCCAGCAGCTCCGGCGGGGGACTAGTTTCCTACGAGCAGTACTTC. This translates into CASSSGGGLVSYEQYF. The full variable domain, in which reference TRBV13 and TRBJ2-7 provide the parts outside the CDR3, is AAGVIQSPRHLIKEKRETATLKCYPIPRHDTVYWYQQGPGQDPQFLISFYEKMQSDKGSIPDRFSAQQFSDYHSELNMSSLELGDSALYFCASSSGGGLVSYEQYFGPGTRLTVT.

The V gene is TRBV13, the J gene TRBJ2-2; TRBD2 matches 7 bases. Germline loops: CDR1 PRHDT, CDR2 FYEKMQ (reference sequence). V was clipped by 5 bases and J by 0 bases; unmatched bases: 6. The CDR3 totals 16 residues. CDR3 in amino acids: CASSAHGGTNTGELFF. The CDR3 bases are TGTGCCAGCAGCGCCCACGGGGGGACGAACACCGGGGAGCTGTTTTTT.